This TCR beta chain was captured in a study of blood T cell repertoires in COVID-19. TCRdb keeps only in-frame clones here, not all; method: immunoSEQ multiplex PCR. The data show some 250,000 clones, roughly 80% seen once. Germline-derived CDR1 and CDR2 are SGHRS and YFSETQ. The CDR3 extends over 15 amino acids. Between the trimmed V and J ends, which lost 0 bases and 4 bases, there was a span of 10 bases. The chain has TRBV5-1 and TRBJ2-2; D is unclear. Source material: peripheral blood. The receptor's source is a woman aged 80 or older with acute or convalescent COVID-19. The CDR3: CASSLAATSTGELFF. The CDR3, as DNA: TGCGCCAGCAGCTTGGCTGCCACCAGCACCGGGGAGCTGTTTTTT.